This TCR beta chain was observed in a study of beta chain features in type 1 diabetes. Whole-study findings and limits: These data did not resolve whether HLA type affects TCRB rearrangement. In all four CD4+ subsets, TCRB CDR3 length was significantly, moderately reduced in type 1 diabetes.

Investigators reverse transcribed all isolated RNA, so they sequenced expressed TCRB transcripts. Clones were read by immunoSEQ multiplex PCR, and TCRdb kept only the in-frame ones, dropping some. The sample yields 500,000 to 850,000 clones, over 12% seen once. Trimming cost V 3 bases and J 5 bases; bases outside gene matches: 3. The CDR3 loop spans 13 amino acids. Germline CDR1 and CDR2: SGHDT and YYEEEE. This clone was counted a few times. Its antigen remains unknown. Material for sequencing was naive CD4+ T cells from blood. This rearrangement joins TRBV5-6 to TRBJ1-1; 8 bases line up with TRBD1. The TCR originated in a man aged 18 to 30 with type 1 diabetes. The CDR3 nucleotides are TGTGCCAGCAGCTCGACAGGGGTTACTGAAGCTTTCTTT. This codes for CASSSTGVTEAFF.